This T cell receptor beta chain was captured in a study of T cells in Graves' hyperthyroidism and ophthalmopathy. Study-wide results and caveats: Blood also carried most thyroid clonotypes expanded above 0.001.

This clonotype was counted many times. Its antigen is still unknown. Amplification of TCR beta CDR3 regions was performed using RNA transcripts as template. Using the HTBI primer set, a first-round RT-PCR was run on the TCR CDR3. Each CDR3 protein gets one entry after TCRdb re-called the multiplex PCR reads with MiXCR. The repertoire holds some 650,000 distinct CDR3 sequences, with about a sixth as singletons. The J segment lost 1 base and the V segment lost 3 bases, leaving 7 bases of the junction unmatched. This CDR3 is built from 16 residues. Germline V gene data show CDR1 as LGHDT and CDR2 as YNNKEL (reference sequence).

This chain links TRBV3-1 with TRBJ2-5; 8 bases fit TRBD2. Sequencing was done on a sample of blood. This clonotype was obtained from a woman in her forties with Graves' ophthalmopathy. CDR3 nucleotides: TGTGCCAGCAGCCATAGGTGGACTAGCTTCCAAGAGACCCAGTACTTC. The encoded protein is CASSHRWTSFQETQYF.